Listed below are T cell receptor beta chains from one sample, sequenced in a study of T-cell memory formation after mild COVID-19. MiXCR, run by TCRdb on the 5' RACE reads, gives a single entry per CDR3 protein. In the table there are roughly 180,000 distinct CDR3 sequences, around a tenth of which are singletons. The sample was PBMCs or a T cell subset sorted from them (not recorded which). Receptors originate from a man aged 18 to 30 who had mild COVID-19 (a few samples of this study predate the infection). Cell type and time point are not known. Each CDR3 is given without its conserved first and last residue.

J gene,V gene,CDR3 protein
TRBJ1-2,TRBV5-1,ASSSGTDGYT
TRBJ1-2,TRBV11-2,ASSQLREGYYGYT
TRBJ2-2,TRBV6-6,ASSRDRGDTGELF
TRBJ2-1,TRBV20-1,SASTGLEGANEQF
TRBJ2-2,TRBV27,ASSLRTGKEAGELF
TRBJ1-1,TRBV7-2,ASSTKTNTEAF
TRBJ2-1,TRBV4-3,ASSQNPGTGFEQF
TRBJ2-1,TRBV6-4,ASSDVRGKNYNEQF
TRBJ2-1,TRBV4-1,ASSQGRLRGGSSYNEQF
TRBJ1-2,TRBV6-1,ASSEQGDYGYT
TRBJ2-7,TRBV5-6,ASSLPGGEYEQY
TRBJ2-3,TRBV29-1,STPSGALSTDTQY
TRBJ2-1,TRBV6-6,ASSPDRGGQF
TRBJ1-4,TRBV29-1,SVVRGQGEKLF
TRBJ2-1,TRBV18,ASSHGGSLYNEQF
TRBJ1-1,TRBV7-2,ASSLRQGTTEAF
TRBJ2-7,TRBV19,ASSTSGSPYEQY
TRBJ2-2,TRBV7-2,ASSYLYGTGELF
TRBJ2-7,TRBV12-3/TRBV12-4,ASSLQGGSYEQY
TRBJ2-5,TRBV2,ASTSLGGAGETQY
TRBJ2-5,TRBV5-1,ASSLAETQY
TRBJ2-3,TRBV6-5,ASRKGDTQY
TRBJ2-5,TRBV3-1,ASSQGLGARETQY
TRBJ1-1,TRBV12-3/TRBV12-4,ASSLISGNTEAF
TRBJ1-5,TRBV7-2,ASSLEGEEQPQH
TRBJ2-1,TRBV5-1,ASGNQGADEQF
TRBJ2-5,TRBV4-3,ASSQDLAGRQETQY
TRBJ1-1,TRBV3-1,ASSLGESAEAF
TRBJ1-4,TRBV6-5,ASSGDGEKLF
TRBJ2-3,TRBV7-9,ASSFSGQATDTQY
TRBJ1-6,TRBV7-2,ASSLDRSPLH
TRBJ2-5,TRBV4-3,ASSQEYRGAQETQY
TRBJ1-2,TRBV6-5,ASSTRQVPYGYT
TRBJ2-4,TRBV5-6,ASRIILGAANIQY
TRBJ2-7,TRBV5-6,ASSLRTGMGEQY
TRBJ2-1,TRBV6-6,ASSFLFRDRAHNEQF
TRBJ2-1,TRBV6-5,ASSYSQTTQPEQF
TRBJ2-2,TRBV9,ASSVRAGELF
TRBJ2-1,TRBV5-1,ASSLRQGDYNEQF
TRBJ2-2,TRBV6-2/TRBV6-3,ASVGQHTGELF
TRBJ2-5,TRBV11-2,ASSPSFSQETQY
TRBJ2-1,TRBV4-3,ASSQEEARRPF
TRBJ1-6,TRBV3-1,ASSQDTGDGGPLH
TRBJ1-2,TRBV18,ASWSGIYTGGYGYT
TRBJ1-2,TRBV12-3/TRBV12-4,ASSASGNGYT
TRBJ1-1,TRBV6-2/TRBV6-3,ASSYLALNTEAF
TRBJ1-2,TRBV7-3,ASSYAVRQGHYGYT
TRBJ2-3,TRBV10-3,AISELRQDTQY
TRBJ2-1,TRBV15,ATSRGESVSNEQF
TRBJ2-5,TRBV30,AWGFLGGNQWTQY